This T cell receptor (beta chain) was profiled in a study of beta chain features in type 1 diabetes listed by TCRdb under 2018. With respect to the entire study: Mean age, gender distribution, total cell number and subset yield were not different between patients and healthy donors. Across all samples, approximately 100 million sorted cells were examined, and cell number per subset correlated strongly with RNA yield. In the study, TCRB repertoires of sorted circulating CD4+ T cell subsets from recently diagnosed type 1 diabetes patients were compared with those of matched healthy donors. Regulatory and stem cell-like memory subsets were isolated from only 8 patients and about eight healthy donors, whereas naive and central memory subsets came from all 28 donors.

The entire isolated RNA was reverse transcribed using the High Capacity cDNA Reverse Transcription Kit, and thus expressed TCRB transcripts were sequenced. Deep immunoSEQ sequencing was applied to naive, central memory and regulatory T cell samples, giving an average of roughly 3.5 million total reads per sample. After sorted cells were lysed in RLT buffer, RNA was extracted with DNase-treated RNeasy Micro or Mini kits, with the choice depending on cell number. Each cell subset was processed on its own to prevent cross-contamination, while patient and healthy donor samples were processed together. Using the immunoSEQ multiplex PCR, TCRB sequences were amplified from cDNA into 87-bp fragments spanning the CDR3 region. Sequencing of the amplicons was performed on the Illumina HiSeq platform. Under the source paper's analysis protocol: Synthetic template baselines were used to correct PCR bias computationally, reads within Hamming distance 2 were collapsed together, and singletons that could not be merged were discarded. Reads were aligned against IMGT so that V, D and J genes, CDR3 length and insertions or deletions at six rearrangement sites could be assigned. Within each subset, clonotype counts were normalized to sorted cell number, and only after that were true diversity and Gini coefficients computed with the tcR R package. Repertoire sharing was quantified using the overlap coefficient calculated on TCRB nucleotide sequences. Out-of-frame TCRB sequences from naive cells were analyzed to stand in for the pre-selection repertoire. TCRdb obtained this table from immuneACCESS and retained in-frame rearrangements with V and J assigned. These tables miss some clones; where compared with another copy, unresolved V genes account for less than half of the shortfall, and the remainder is unexplained. V and J calls and clone size follow that table, whereas D and trimming were derived from the DNA. For this sample the table gives under 500,000 clones, of which roughly 30% were detected only once. Of the sample, around 0.065% is held by the ten largest clones.

This clone has just one count. This clone's antigen is unknown. No base-level quality is on record; no much larger clone is a single base apart. Beyond this particular receptor, the publication reports: Only small numbers of individuals were included in the HLA sub-analyses, which left unresolved whether HLA type had any influence on TCRB rearrangement. At VDJ recombination sites, patients with type 1 diabetes made fewer insertions and deleted more nucleotides, a pattern implying thymic rearrangement abnormalities. Because cDNA was sequenced instead of genomic DNA, highly expressing activated cells could be over-represented, though the groups showed no difference in activation or CD3 levels. Type 1 diabetes patients showed a moderate but significant shortening of TCRB CDR3 length in all four CD4+ subsets. Naive, central memory and regulatory TCRB repertoires appeared to be more similar among patients than among healthy donors. Shorter templates might be favored by PCR, yet because patient and control samples were amplified and corrected together, any such skew would affect both groups equally.

A single peripheral blood draw of around 0.11 L on average was collected from each donor into heparinised tubes. Naive, central memory, regulatory and stem cell-like memory CD4+ T cells were sorted on a BD FACSAria II using a panel including CD45RO, CCR7, CD25, CD127, CD95 and CD27. Every sorted population had a purity above 95%. PBMCs were isolated right away by Lymphoprep density gradient centrifugation and were stained directly, without culture. Samples were stained and sorted in pairs, with one healthy donor and one patient per experiment, so that batch effects were minimized. From its cysteine to its phenylalanine, the CDR3 spans 15 amino acids. Here the CDR3 DNA is all that survives: 45 bases in frame from base 1. Via the germline V gene, CDR1 is SGHRS and CDR2 YFSETQ. Trimming removed 4 bases from V and 0 bases from J, leaving 14 bases between the germline ends.

The sample taken for sequencing was naive CD4+ T cells from blood. What this sample's cell subset or site label stands for: true naive CD4+ T cells. This sequence originates from a man aged 18 to 29 in good health. This sequence uses TRBV5-1 and TRBJ2-7, and TRBD1 may be the D gene, going by 7 matching bases. The sequenced DNA: TGCGCCAGCAGCGGAGGGACAGTACTCTCCTACGAGCAGTACTTC. This codes for CASSGGTVLSYEQYF. Reference TRBV5-1 and TRBJ2-7 genes cover what lies past the CDR3, so the full variable domain is KAGVTQTPRYLIKTRGQQVTLSCSPISGHRSVSWYQQTPGQGLQFLFEYFSETQRNKGNFPGRFSGRQFSNSRSEMNVSTLELGDSALYLCASSGGTVLSYEQYFGPGTRLTVT.